Listed below are T cell receptor beta chains from one sample, sequenced in a study of blood T cell repertoires in COVID-19. The protocol was immunoSEQ multiplex PCR, while the TCRdb copy is restricted to in-frame clones and leaves out a portion. The profile covers some 240,000 clones, with 84% appearing a single time and about 1.6% taken by the ten largest. The sample was peripheral blood. Receptors originate from a woman aged 40 to 49 who had recovered from COVID-19. CDR3s include the opening cysteine and the closing phenylalanine or tryptophan. D genes are given only for firm matches. Clone sizes are given selectively: once, few, many, or a class where the clone is expanded.

V	J	size	D	length	DNA	CDR3
TRBV12-3/TRBV12-4	TRBJ2-7	few	-	12	TGTGCCAGCAGTTTTCGAGTCTACGAGCAGTACTTC	CASSFRVYEQYF
TRBV7-8	TRBJ2-1	-	TRBD2	16	TGTGCCAGCAGCTTCCTGAATTCGGGACTATACAATGAGCAGTTCTTC	CASSFLNSGLYNEQFF
TRBV5-5	TRBJ2-1	-	-	16	TGTGCCAGCAGCTTAACAGGGGAGGCGTCATACAATGAGCAGTTCTTC	CASSLTGEASYNEQFF
TRBV11-2	TRBJ2-5	-	-	13	TGTGCCAGCAGCCTGGGACTGGAGGGGACCCAGTACTTC	CASSLGLEGTQYF
TRBV7-2	TRBJ1-2	-	-	12	TGTGCCAGCACCTGGGGCCGCGCCGGCTACACCTTC	CASTWGRAGYTF
TRBV7-8	TRBJ2-1	-	-	16	TGTGCCAGCAGGATAAACAGGGGAGGCGCCTACAATGAGCAGTTCTTC	CASRINRGGAYNEQFF
TRBV27	TRBJ1-5	-	-	13	TGTGCCAGCAGTCCCCTACCCCCTCAGCCCCAGCATTTT	CASSPLPPQPQHF
TRBV3-1/TRBV3-2	TRBJ1-2	-	-	15	TGTGCCAGCAGCCCCAGGGTCCAGCCTAACTATGGCTACACCTTC	CASSPRVQPNYGYTF
TRBV6-1	TRBJ2-7	-	-	12	TGTGCCAGCAGTGAAAAGGGGTACGAGCAGTACTTC	CASSEKGYEQYF
TRBV6-1	TRBJ1-6	many	TRBD1	17	TGTGCCAGCAGTGAACAACAGGGGAGCTCCTATAATTCACCCCTCCACTTT	CASSEQQGSSYNSPLHF
TRBV24-1	TRBJ1-2	once	-	15	TGTGCCACCAGTGAAGGTCGTGGGCACGTCTATGGCTACACCTTC	CATSEGRGHVYGYTF
TRBV18	TRBJ1-5	-	TRBD1	16	TGTGCCAGCTCACCACCAAATCAAGGGGGCGGTCAGCCCCAGCATTTT	CASSPPNQGGGQPQHF
TRBV27	TRBJ2-5	few	-	16	TGTGCCAGCAGTTTAACTGCAGGGGCGGGTGGGGAGACCCAGTACTTC	CASSLTAGAGGETQYF